The T cell receptor (beta chain) described here comes from a study of T cells in Graves' hyperthyroidism and ophthalmopathy. Study-wide context: Peripheral blood was acquired at first diagnosis, ahead of any therapy whatsoever.

Study-level points and caveats: Blood samples included most of the expanded thyroid clonotypes exceeding 0.001.

The study enrolled patients aged 18 to 65 with newly diagnosed hyperthyroidism of under 2 months' duration. The source of the PBMCs was 8.5 to 10 ml of fresh peripheral blood. This clonotype has a count of ten or more. Its antigen remains unidentified. Amplified TCR beta CDR3 regions came from RNA transcripts. The HTBI primer set drove a first-round RT-PCR of the TCR CDR3. TCRdb reanalysed the multiplex PCR reads using MiXCR and keeps one entry per CDR3 protein. The sample includes hundreds of thousands of distinct CDR3 sequences, about 16% of them seen just once. The CDR3 totals 14 residues. Germline CDR1 reads LGHDT; CDR2 reads YNNKEL (reference sequence). The V segment lost 6 bases and the J segment 4 bases; nucleotides outside the gene matches: 8.

Sequenced sample: blood. The TCR sequence derives from a man aged 40-49 years with Graves' hyperthyroidism. The V gene is TRBV3-1, the J gene TRBJ2-7, with 8 bases fitting TRBD1. CDR3 region: CASSLRDRIYEQYF. The CDR3 nucleotides are TGTGCCAGCAGTCTTCGGGACAGGATTTACGAGCAGTACTTC.